Described below is a single TCR beta chain sequence and its context. The data are from a study of T cells in tuberculosis. Study summary: T cells were selected with CD1B tetramers loaded with glucose monomycolate.

Measured with immunoSEQ multiplex PCR; TCRdb has only the in-frame clones, and not every one. Among some 40,000 clones listed, about 95% were seen once. Trimming stripped 2 bases from V and 7 bases from J, with 11 bases between. The CDR3 is made up of 12 amino acids. Per the germline V gene, CDR1 is GTSNPN and CDR2 is SVGIG (reference sequence). The gene calls are TRBV30 and TRBJ1-2, with D unclear. The sequenced sample was PBMCs. The origin of this receptor is a donor between 10 and 35 years old with latent tuberculosis or without tuberculosis infection. The CDR3 DNA follows: TGTGCCTGGAGTCCCCGTATGCGTGGCTACACCTTC. This encodes CAWSPRMRGYTF.